This T cell receptor (beta chain) was found in a study of CD8+CD57+ T cells in acquired aplastic anemia. At the level of the study: An average of 3.2 ug of DNA was obtained from sorted CD4+ and CD8+ cells. Study conclusions and caveats: A significant difference in CD8+ Simpson's diversity between patients and controls was not found.

As regards this clonotype: Its antigen is undetermined.

Patients selected for sequencing had displayed CD8+CD57+ cell expansion by flow cytometry. V was cut by 3 bases and J by 5 bases, with 13 bases left in between. The germline gives CDR1 SEHNR, CDR2 FQNEAQ (reference sequence). The CDR3 length is 14 residues. For CDR3 and TCR beta VDJ profiling, genomic DNA was the template used. TCRdb used MiXCR to reprocess the reads, holding one entry per CDR3 protein. Found here are 100,000 to 150,000 distinct CDR3 sequences, less than 50% of them singletons; the top ten hold about 2.4%. The clonotype comes from a human donor with aplastic anemia. The chain couples TRBV7-9 to TRBJ2-5; possibly TRBD1 for D (5 bases). Sequencing was carried out using sorted CD4+, CD8+, or CD8+CD57+ T cells (not recorded which) from PBMCs. The CDR3 DNA follows: TGTGCCAGCAGCTTGGAAGGGGCCGGGGAGACCCAGTACTTC. It codes for CASSLEGAGETQYF.